The 17 T cell receptor beta chains listed next were all sequenced from one sample in a study of T cell responses to AZD1222 COVID-19 vaccine. Libraries were prepared by immunoSEQ multiplex PCR; TCRdb keeps only in-frame clonotypes and omits some of them. The data hold roughly 170,000 clones, with about 92% observed a single time. The sample consisted of peripheral blood, taken on day 0 of AZD1222 vaccination. These receptors all come from an adult in good health.

The gene calls are TRBV7-9 and TRBJ1-2; D is unclear. Germline CDR1 and CDR2: SEHNR and FQNEAQ (reference sequence). V was clipped by 5 bases and J by 5 bases, with 12 bases between them. This CDR3 has 13 residues. The CDR3 reads CASSEGVDYGYTF. Here the CDR3 DNA reads TGTGCCAGCAGCGAAGGAGTGGATTATGGCTACACCTTC.

V is TRBV5-4 and J is TRBJ1-1, with D tentatively TRBD1 (6 bases). V was pared by 5 bases and J by 6 bases, with 17 bases between. The CDR3 totals 14 residues. Germline CDR1 is SGHNT and CDR2 is YYREEE (reference sequence). CDR3 region: CASRLTGSRAEAFF. The CDR3 nucleotides read TGTGCCAGCAGACTAACAGGGAGTCGAGCTGAAGCTTTCTTT.

The rearrangement joins TRBV4-1 to TRBJ1-5, with D hard to call. CDR3 length: 17 residues. CDR1 and CDR2 from the germline V gene are MGHRA and YSYEKL. Trimming took 2 bases from V and 0 from J, leaving 14 bases between them. CDR3 residues: CASSQILEGFSNQPQHF. CDR3 coding DNA: TGCGCCAGCAGCCAAATTCTTGAAGGCTTTAGCAATCAGCCCCAGCATTTT.

CDR3 nucleotide sequence: TGTGCCAGCAGCTTCTCTAGTGGCTACACCTTC. Amino acid sequence: CASSFSSGYTF. The rearrangement uses TRBV7-9 and TRBJ1-2; D unclear. There are 11 residues in the CDR3. The V end lost 3 bases, the J end lost 7 bases, and 6 bases lay between the germline ends. Germline loops: CDR1 SEHNR, CDR2 FQNEAQ (reference sequence).

The genes are TRBV10-3 and TRBJ2-5, with 11 bases identical to TRBD2. The CDR3 loop spans 18 amino acids. Per germline, CDR1 ENHRY and CDR2 SYGVKD. After removal of 2 bases from V and 7 bases from J, the junction contained 15 bases not matched to a gene. CDR3 bases: TGTGCCATCAGTGAGCCCGAAGGGCTAGCGGGGGGTTATGTGACCCAGTACTTC. Protein product: CAISEPEGLAGGYVTQYF.

This CDR3 reads CASSQDLGDRGYGYTF. Written as DNA, the CDR3 is TGCGCCAGCAGCCAAGATCTGGGGGACAGGGGCTATGGCTACACCTTC. The rearrangement uses TRBV4-1 and TRBJ1-2, with 10 bases that match TRBD1. Looked up from germline, CDR1 is MGHRA and CDR2 is YSYEKL. V shed 0 bases, J shed 4 bases, and the junction held 5 bases outside the gene matches. This CDR3 is built from 16 residues.

Concerning this clone itself: The sample contains more than one DNA sequence encoding this CDR3. The chain recombines TRBV18 with TRBJ1-2; TRBD1 matches 9 bases. Germline CDR1 and CDR2: KGHSH and LQKENI. V trimming: 0 bases; J trimming: 4 bases; junction bases outside the gene matches: 0. This CDR3 region has 14 residues. CDR3 nucleotides: TGTGCCAGCTCACCACCGGGACAGGGCTATGGCTACACCTTC. This codes for CASSPPGQGYGYTF.

The V call is TRBV5-1, the J call TRBJ1-6, with D unresolved. CDR1 is SGHRS, CDR2 YFSETQ, per germline. V lost 0 bases and J lost 9, with 10 bases in between. The CDR3 is 14 residues long. This chain's CDR3 is CASSLDSARSPLHF. As DNA, the CDR3 is TGCGCCAGCAGCTTGGATTCTGCGCGTTCACCCCTCCACTTT.

The rearrangement links TRBV18 to TRBJ2-2; D remains ambiguous. Germline CDR1 reads KGHSH; CDR2 reads LQKENI. CDR3 length: 18 amino acids. The ends were cut back, 3 bases at V and 1 base at J, with 18 bases in the middle. The CDR3 sequence is CASSPNIIGPRNTGELFF. Here the CDR3 DNA reads TGTGCCAGCTCACCCAACATAATCGGGCCTAGGAACACCGGGGAGCTGTTTTTT.

The chain employs TRBV19 and TRBJ1-5, with D perhaps matching TRBD1 (6 bases). Germline V gene lookup returns CDR1 LNHDA and CDR2 SQIVND (reference sequence). The CDR3 length is 14 residues. Trimming took off 10 bases at V and 4 bases at J, with 17 bases between the two ends. The DNA for the CDR3 is TGTGCCACCGCCCCCCGGACAGATAATCAGCCCCAGCATTTT. Its translation is CATAPRTDNQPQHF.

V and J are TRBV2 and TRBJ1-5; D not resolved. The germline V and J ends were trimmed by 1 base and 9 bases, with 13 bases remaining between them. The germline V gene has CDR1 SNHLY and CDR2 FYNNEI. This CDR3 contains 14 residues. This chain's CDR3 is CASSEVGFIRPQHF. In nucleotides, the CDR3 is TGTGCCAGCAGTGAAGTGGGGTTCATTCGGCCCCAGCATTTT. Combining the CDR3 with reference TRBV2 and TRBJ1-5 gives the whole variable domain EPEVTQTPSHQVTQMGQEVILRCVPISNHLYFYWYRQILGQKVEFLVSFYNNEISEKSEIFDDQFSVERPDGSNFTLKIRSTKLEDSAMYFCASSEVGFIRPQHFGDGTRLSIL.

The chain links TRBV2 to TRBJ2-7, with 15 positions matching TRBD2. This CDR3 has 16 residues. After removal of 4 bases from V and 9 bases from J, the junction contained 10 bases not matched to a gene. Germline V gene data show CDR1 as SNHLY and CDR2 as FYNNEI. CDR3 nucleotides: TGTGCCAGCAGTGGGGGACTAGCGGGGGGCCGCGTACCGCAGTACTTC. Its protein is CASSGGLAGGRVPQYF.

The chain employs TRBV15 and TRBJ2-7; TRBD1 is a possible D gene (7 bases). Trimming took off 0 bases at V and 3 bases at J, with 18 bases between the two ends. The CDR3 has 17 amino acids. CDR1 LNHNV and CDR2 YYDKDF come from the germline V gene (reference sequence). CDR3 sequence: CATSRDRGAGMGYEQYF. For the CDR3, the DNA is TGTGCCACCAGCAGAGACAGGGGGGCAGGGATGGGCTACGAGCAGTACTTC.

The chain combines TRBV14 with TRBJ2-2; D unresolved. This CDR3 contains 14 residues. Trimming shortened V by 1 base and J by 6 bases, and 9 bases separated the two germline ends. The germline V gene has CDR1 SGHDN and CDR2 FVKESK. The CDR3 protein is CASSQVVRSGELFF. The CDR3 DNA reads as TGTGCCAGCAGCCAAGTGGTTCGGTCCGGGGAGCTGTTTTTT. The entire variable domain, with the rest obtained from reference TRBV14 and TRBJ2-2, is as follows: EAGVTQFPSHSVIEKGQTVTLRCDPISGHDNLYWYRRVMGKEIKFLLHFVKESKQDESGMPNNRFLAERTGGTYSTLKVQPAELEDSGVYFCASSQVVRSGELFFGEGSRLTVL.

The chain recombines TRBV7-3 with TRBJ1-1, with 10 bases matching TRBD1. The J segment lost 7 bases and the V segment lost 5 bases, leaving 4 bases of the junction unmatched. Germline V gene data show CDR1 as SGHTA and CDR2 as FQGTGA. This CDR3 is built from 13 residues. The CDR3 coding sequence is TGTGCCAGCAGCCGACAGGGGGCGGGTGAAGCTTTCTTT. It translates to CASSRQGAGEAFF.

This clone was observed once. V and J are TRBV3-1 (or the pseudogene TRBV3-2) and TRBJ2-5; D gene unclear. Trimming took 1 base from V and 5 from J, leaving 8 bases between them. CDR3 length equals 13 residues. The germline V gene has CDR1 LGHDT and CDR2 YNNKEL (reference sequence). DNA for the CDR3: TGTGCCAGCAGCCAAGTTGCTATGGAGACCCAGTACTTC. It is translated as CASSQVAMETQYF.

V and J are TRBV5-1 and TRBJ2-3; TRBD2 agrees at 9 bases. The CDR3 is 17 amino acids. Germline values: CDR1 SGHRS, CDR2 YFSETQ. The ends lost 0 bases at V and 3 bases at J; junction bases unmatched: 8. CDR3 bases: TGCGCCAGCAGCTTGGAAGGTGGCGGGGGGGCGACAGATACGCAGTATTTT. Its translation: CASSLEGGGGATDTQYF.